Listed here are 4 T cell receptor beta chains from one sample, sequenced in a study of shared clonotypes between healthy human individuals. Sequenced by immunoSEQ multiplex PCR; TCRdb stores in-frame clones only, minus some. Of 1.5 million to 2.5 million clones detected, approximately 94% appear once; the ten largest clones hold around 1%. Terminally differentiated effector memory CD45RA+ cells were excluded from the naive CD8 cells, which were CD45RO-negative and positively selected for CCR7. Source material: naive CD8+ T cells sorted from blood. These TCRs come from a young man in good health.

V gene TRBV10-1 combines with J gene TRBJ1-2; TRBD1 is a possible D gene (5 bases). V gave up 0 bases and J gave up 4 bases, with 12 bases separating them. Germline V gene lookup returns CDR1 WNHNN and CDR2 SYGVQD (reference sequence). This CDR3 has 15 residues. CDR3 in amino acids: CASSESRDGVYGYTF. The CDR3 coding sequence is TGCGCCAGCAGTGAGTCCAGGGACGGGGTCTATGGCTACACCTTC.

The genes are TRBV25-1 and TRBJ2-5; 7 nucleotides match TRBD2. Germline loops: CDR1 MGHDK, CDR2 SYGVNS. This CDR3 has 13 amino acids. With V trimmed by 7 bases and J by 4 bases, 6 bases remained unmatched. The DNA for the CDR3 is TGTGCCAGCAAACTGTGGGGGGGAGAGACCCAGTACTTC. Translating it yields CASKLWGGETQYF.

The chain uses TRBV12-2 and TRBJ1-2. TRBV12-2 is given as a pseudogene. The CDR3 is 16 amino acids. CDR3 DNA sequence: TGTGCAAGTCGCTGCCCGGGGACCCCCGGAAGCTATGGCTACACCTTC. Protein product: CASRCPGTPGSYGYTF.

The chain uses TRBV10-3 and TRBJ2-1; D unclear. This CDR3 comprises 12 residues. Germline V gives CDR1 ENHRY, CDR2 SYGVKD. Trimming pared 6 bases from V and 7 bases from J, leaving 10 bases between. CDR3 bases: TGTGCCATCAGGGCGGACGGGAATGAGCAGTTCTTC. Protein: CAIRADGNEQFF.